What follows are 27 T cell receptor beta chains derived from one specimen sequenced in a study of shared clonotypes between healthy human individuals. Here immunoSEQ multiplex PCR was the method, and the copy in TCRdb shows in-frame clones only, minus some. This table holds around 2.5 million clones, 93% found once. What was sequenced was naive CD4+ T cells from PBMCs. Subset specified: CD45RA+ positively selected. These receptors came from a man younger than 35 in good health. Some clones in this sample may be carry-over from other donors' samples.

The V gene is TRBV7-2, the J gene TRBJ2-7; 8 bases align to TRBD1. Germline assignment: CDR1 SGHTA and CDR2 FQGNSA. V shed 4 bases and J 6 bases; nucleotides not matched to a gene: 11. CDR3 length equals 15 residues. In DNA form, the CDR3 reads TGTGCCAGCAGCTCCCCCAGGGGGCGCACGGGCGAGCAGTACTTC. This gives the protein CASSSPRGRTGEQYF. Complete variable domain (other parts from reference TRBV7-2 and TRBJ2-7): GAGVSQSPSNKVTEKGKDVELRCDPISGHTALYWYRQSLGQGLEFLIYFQGNSAPDKSGLPSDRFSAERTGGSVSTLTIQRTQQEDSAVYLCASSSPRGRTGEQYFGPGTRLTVT.

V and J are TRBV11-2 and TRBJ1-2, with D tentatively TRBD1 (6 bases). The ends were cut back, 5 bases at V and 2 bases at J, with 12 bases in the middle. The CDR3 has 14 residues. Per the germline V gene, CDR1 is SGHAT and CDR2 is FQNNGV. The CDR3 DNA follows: TGTGCCAGCAGCCCAGGGGTCTTAAACTATGGCTACACCTTC. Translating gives CASSPGVLNYGYTF.

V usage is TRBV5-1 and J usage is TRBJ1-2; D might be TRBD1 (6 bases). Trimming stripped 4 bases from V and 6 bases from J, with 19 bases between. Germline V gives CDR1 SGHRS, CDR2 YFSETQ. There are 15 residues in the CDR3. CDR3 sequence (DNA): TGCGCCAGCAGCCCCAATACAGGGAGGGGTGATGGCTACACCTTC. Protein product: CASSPNTGRGDGYTF.

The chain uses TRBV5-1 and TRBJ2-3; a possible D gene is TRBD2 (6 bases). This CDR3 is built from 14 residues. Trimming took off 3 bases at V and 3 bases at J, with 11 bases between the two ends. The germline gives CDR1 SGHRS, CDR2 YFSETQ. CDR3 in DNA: TGCGCCAGCAGCTCGATGGAGGGTACAGATACGCAGTATTTT. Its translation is CASSSMEGTDTQYF.

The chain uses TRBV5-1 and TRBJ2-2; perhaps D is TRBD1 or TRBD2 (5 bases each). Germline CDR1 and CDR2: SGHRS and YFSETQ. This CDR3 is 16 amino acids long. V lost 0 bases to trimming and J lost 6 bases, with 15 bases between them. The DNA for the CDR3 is TGCGCCAGCAGCTTGGATCGCAGGGTGGGAGCCGGGGAGCTGTTTTTT. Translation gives CASSLDRRVGAGELFF. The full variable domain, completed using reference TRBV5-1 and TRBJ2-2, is KAGVTQTPRYLIKTRGQQVTLSCSPISGHRSVSWYQQTPGQGLQFLFEYFSETQRNKGNFPGRFSGRQFSNSRSEMNVSTLELGDSALYLCASSLDRRVGAGELFFGEGSRLTVL.

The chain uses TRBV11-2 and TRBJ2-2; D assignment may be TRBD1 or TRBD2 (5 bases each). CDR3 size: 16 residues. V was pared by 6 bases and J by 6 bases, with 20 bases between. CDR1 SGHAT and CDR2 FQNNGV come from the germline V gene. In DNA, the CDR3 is TGTGCCAGCAGATCGACGCGGCTTTTGGGGGCCGGGGAGCTGTTTTTT. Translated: CASRSTRLLGAGELFF.

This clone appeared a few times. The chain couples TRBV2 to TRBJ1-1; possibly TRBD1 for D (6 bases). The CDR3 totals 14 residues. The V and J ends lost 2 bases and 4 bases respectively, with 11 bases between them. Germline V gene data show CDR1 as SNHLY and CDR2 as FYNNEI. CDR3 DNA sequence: TGTGCCAGCAGTGAACAGGGGACGCGCACTGAAGCTTTCTTT. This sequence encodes CASSEQGTRTEAFF.

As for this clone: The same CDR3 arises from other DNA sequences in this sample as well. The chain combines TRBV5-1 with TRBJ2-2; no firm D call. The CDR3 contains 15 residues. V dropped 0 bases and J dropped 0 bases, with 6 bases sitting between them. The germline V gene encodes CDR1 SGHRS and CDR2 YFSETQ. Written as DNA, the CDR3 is TGCGCCAGCAGCTTGGCGGTTTCGAACACCGGGGAGCTGTTTTTT. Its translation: CASSLAVSNTGELFF.

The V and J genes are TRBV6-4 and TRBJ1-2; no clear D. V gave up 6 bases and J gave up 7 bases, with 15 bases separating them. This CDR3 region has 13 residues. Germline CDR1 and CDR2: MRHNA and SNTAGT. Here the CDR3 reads CASSEYPGSGYTF. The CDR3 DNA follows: TGTGCCAGCAGCGAATACCCGGGGAGTGGCTACACCTTC.

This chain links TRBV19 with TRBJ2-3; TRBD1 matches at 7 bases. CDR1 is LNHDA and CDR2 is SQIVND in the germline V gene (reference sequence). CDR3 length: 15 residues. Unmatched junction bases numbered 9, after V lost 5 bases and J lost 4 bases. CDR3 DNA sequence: TGTGCCAGTAGTCCCAGGATCCAGGGGGCAGATACGCAGTATTTT. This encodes CASSPRIQGADTQYF. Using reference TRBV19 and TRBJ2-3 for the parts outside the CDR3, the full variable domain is DGGITQSPKYLFRKEGQNVTLSCEQNLNHDAMYWYRQDPGQGLRLIYYSQIVNDFQKGDIAEGYSVSREKKESFPLTVTSAQKNPTAFYLCASSPRIQGADTQYFGPGTRLTVL.

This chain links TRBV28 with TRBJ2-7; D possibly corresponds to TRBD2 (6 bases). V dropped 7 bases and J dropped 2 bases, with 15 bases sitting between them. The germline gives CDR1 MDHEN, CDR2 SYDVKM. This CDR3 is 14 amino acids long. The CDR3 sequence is CASKRRGTTYEQYF. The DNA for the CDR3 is TGTGCCAGCAAGCGGCGGGGAACTACCTACGAGCAGTACTTC.

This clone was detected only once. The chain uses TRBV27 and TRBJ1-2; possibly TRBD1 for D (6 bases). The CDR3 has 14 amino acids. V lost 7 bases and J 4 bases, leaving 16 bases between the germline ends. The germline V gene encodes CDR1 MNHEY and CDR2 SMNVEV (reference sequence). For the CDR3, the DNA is TGTGCCAGCACCCCAACCAGGGGCCTCTATGGCTACACCTTC. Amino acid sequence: CASTPTRGLYGYTF.

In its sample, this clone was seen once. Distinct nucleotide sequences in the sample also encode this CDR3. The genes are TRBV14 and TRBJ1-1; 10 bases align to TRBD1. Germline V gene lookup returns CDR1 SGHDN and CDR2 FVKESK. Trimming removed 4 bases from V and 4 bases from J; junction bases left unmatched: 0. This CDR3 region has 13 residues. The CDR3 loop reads CASSRTGGTEAFF. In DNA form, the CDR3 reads TGTGCCAGCAGCCGGACAGGGGGCACTGAAGCTTTCTTT. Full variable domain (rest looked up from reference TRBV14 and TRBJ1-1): EAGVTQFPSHSVIEKGQTVTLRCDPISGHDNLYWYRRVMGKEIKFLLHFVKESKQDESGMPNNRFLAERTGGTYSTLKVQPAELEDSGVYFCASSRTGGTEAFFGQGTRLTVV.

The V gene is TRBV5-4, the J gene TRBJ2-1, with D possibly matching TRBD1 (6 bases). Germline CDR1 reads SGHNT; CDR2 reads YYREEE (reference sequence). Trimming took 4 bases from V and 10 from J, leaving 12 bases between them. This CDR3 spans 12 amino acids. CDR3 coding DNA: TGTGCCAGCAGCCCTACAGGGCGGGAGCAGTTCTTC. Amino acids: CASSPTGREQFF.

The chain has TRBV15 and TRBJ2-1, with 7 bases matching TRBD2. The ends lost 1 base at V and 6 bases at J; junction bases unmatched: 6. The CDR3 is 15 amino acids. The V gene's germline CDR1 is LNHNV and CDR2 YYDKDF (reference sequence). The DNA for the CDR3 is TGTGCCACCAGCAGAGCGGGAGGTCTTCGCAATGAGCAGTTCTTC. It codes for CATSRAGGLRNEQFF.

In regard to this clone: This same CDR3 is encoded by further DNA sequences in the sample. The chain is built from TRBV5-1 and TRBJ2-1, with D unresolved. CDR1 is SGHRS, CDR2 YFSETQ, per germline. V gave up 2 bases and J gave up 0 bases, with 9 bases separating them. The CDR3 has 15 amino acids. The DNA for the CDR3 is TGCGCCAGCAGCTTTACCGAATCCTCCTACAATGAGCAGTTCTTC. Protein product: CASSFTESSYNEQFF.

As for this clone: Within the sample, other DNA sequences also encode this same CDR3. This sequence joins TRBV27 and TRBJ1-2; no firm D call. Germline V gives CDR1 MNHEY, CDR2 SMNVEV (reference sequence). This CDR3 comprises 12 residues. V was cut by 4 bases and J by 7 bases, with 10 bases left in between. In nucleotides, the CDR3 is TGTGCCAGCAGTTCTAGACGGGGTGGCTACACCTTC. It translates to CASSSRRGGYTF.

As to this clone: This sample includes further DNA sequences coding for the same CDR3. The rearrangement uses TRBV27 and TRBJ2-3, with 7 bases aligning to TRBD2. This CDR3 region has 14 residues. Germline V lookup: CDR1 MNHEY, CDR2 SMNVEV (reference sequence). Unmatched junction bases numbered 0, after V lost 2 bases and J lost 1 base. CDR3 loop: CASSLLAGTDTQYF. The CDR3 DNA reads TGTGCCAGCAGTTTACTAGCGGGCACAGATACGCAGTATTTT.

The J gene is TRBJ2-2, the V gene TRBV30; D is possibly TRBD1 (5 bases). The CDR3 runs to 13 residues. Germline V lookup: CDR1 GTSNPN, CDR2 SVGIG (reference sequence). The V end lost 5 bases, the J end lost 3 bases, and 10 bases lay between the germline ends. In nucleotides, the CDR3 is TGTGCCTGGTCCCAGGGCCACACCGGGGAGCTGTTTTTT. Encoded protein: CAWSQGHTGELFF.

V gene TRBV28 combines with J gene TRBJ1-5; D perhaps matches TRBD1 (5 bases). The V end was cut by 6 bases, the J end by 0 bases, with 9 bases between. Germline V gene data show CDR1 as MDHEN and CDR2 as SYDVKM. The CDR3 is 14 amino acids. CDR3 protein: CASREGVSNQPQHF. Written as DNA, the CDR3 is TGTGCCAGCAGGGAAGGGGTTAGCAATCAGCCCCAGCATTTT.

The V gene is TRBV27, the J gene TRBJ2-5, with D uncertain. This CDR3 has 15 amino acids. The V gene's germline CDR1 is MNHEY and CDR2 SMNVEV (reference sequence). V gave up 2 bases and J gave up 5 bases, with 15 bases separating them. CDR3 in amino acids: CASSLGITLGETQYF. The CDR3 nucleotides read TGTGCCAGCAGTTTAGGAATTACCCTCGGGGAGACCCAGTACTTC.

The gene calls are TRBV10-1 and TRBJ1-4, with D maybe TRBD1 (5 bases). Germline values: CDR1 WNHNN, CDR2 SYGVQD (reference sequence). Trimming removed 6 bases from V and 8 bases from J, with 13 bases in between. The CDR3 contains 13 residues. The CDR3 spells CASSRGRGEKLFF. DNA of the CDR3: TGCGCCAGCAGCCGAGGGCGGGGGGAAAAACTGTTTTTT.

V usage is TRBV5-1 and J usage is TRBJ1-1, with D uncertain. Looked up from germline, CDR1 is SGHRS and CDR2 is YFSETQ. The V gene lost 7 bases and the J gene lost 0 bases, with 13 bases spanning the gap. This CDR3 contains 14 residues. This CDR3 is CASSWAGMNTEAFF. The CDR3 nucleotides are TGCGCCAGCTCTTGGGCAGGAATGAACACTGAAGCTTTCTTT.

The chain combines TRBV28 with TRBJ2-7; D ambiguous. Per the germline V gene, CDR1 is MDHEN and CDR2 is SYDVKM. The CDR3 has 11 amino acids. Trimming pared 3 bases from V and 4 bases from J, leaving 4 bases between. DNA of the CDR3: TGTGCCAGCAGTTTCGATTACGAGCAGTACTTC. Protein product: CASSFDYEQYF.

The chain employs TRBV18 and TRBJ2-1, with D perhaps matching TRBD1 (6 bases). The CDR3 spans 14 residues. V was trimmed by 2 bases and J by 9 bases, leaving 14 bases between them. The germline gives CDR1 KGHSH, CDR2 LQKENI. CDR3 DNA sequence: TGTGCCAGCTCACCAATACAGGGACGCGGTGAGCAGTTCTTC. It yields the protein CASSPIQGRGEQFF.

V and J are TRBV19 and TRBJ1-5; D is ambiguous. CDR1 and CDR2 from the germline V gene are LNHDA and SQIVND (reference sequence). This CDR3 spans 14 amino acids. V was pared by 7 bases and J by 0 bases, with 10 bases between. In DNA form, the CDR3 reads TGTGCCAGTATGAGTGGATATAGCAATCAGCCCCAGCATTTT. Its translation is CASMSGYSNQPQHF.

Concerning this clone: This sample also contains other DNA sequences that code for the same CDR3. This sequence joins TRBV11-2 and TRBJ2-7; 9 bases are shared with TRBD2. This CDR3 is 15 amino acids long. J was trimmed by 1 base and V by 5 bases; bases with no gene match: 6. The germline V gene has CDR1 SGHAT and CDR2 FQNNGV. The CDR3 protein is CASSLGRGGSYEQYF. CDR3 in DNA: TGTGCCAGCAGCCTCGGGCGGGGGGGATCCTACGAGCAGTACTTC.